The entry that follows covers one T cell receptor (beta chain) sequence. The sample is drawn from a study of blood T cell repertoires in COVID-19. Background on the study: Donors in the United States, Italy and Spain gave samples during acute or convalescent COVID-19. The analysed material was cDNA or gDNA that came from T cells, B-cell-depleted T cells, or PBMCs.

Per the study methods: Quantification of nucleated cells was approximated via reference gene primer amplification. Generated by immunoSEQ multiplex PCR, the TCRdb table keeps only in-frame clones and is missing some. The V and J calls and clone size are taken from that table; D and trimming were inferred from the DNA. Found here are some 200,000 clones, about nine tenths of them singletons; the top ten hold roughly 4.1%. Germline V lookup: CDR1 MGHRA, CDR2 YSYEKL. Trimming at V came to 4 bases and at J to 8 bases, leaving 4 bases not matched to a gene. This CDR3 contains 13 residues. The chain recombines TRBV4-1 with TRBJ2-1; 8 bases agree with TRBD2. Sequencing was performed on peripheral blood. The source of this sequence is a man aged 45-65 years with acute or convalescent COVID-19. Here the CDR3 DNA reads TGCGCCAGCAGCCGAGGACTAGCTGATGAGCAGTTCTTC. Translated: CASSRGLADEQFF.